This record concerns one TCR beta chain sequence. The data were obtained in a study of patients and donors after allogeneic stem cell transplantation. CDR3 length equals 15 residues. Germline CDR1 and CDR2: MNHEY and SVGAGI. V dropped 8 bases and J dropped 0; count of bases not matched to a gene: 9. TCRdb processed the RT-PCR reads anew with MiXCR; each CDR3 protein has one entry. The table shows over 150,000 distinct CDR3 sequences, with approximately 31% occurring only once. The origin of this receptor is a human donor who was either an allogeneic HSCT recipient or a stem cell or donor lymphocyte infusion donor (not recorded which). It is not recorded whose cells these are; they may come from a transplant donor. The sample was blood, either unsorted or a sorted T cell fraction (not recorded which). V is TRBV6-5 and J is TRBJ2-7; 8 nucleotides match TRBD1. The CDR3 here is CASARSGTGSYEQYF. The CDR3 nucleotides read TGTGCCAGCGCCCGGTCCGGGACAGGCTCCTACGAGCAGTACTTC.